This T cell receptor beta chain originates from a study of radiation and T cells in renal cell carcinoma. V was trimmed by 6 bases and J by 8 bases, leaving 14 bases between them. CDR1 and CDR2 (germline): MGHDK, SYGVNS. This CDR3 contains 13 residues. TCRdb keeps only in-frame clones here, not all; method: immunoSEQ multiplex PCR. The sample shows roughly 130,000 clones, 70% to 90% of them seen only once. Time point meaning: blood 2 weeks post-SBRT. Treatment described: 15 Gy SBRT to primary tumor, nephrectomy 4 weeks later. This renal cell carcinoma was of the clear cell type. The sequenced sample was blood, obtained from a patient whose treatment included radiotherapy and nephrectomy. The sequence was obtained from a woman between 65 and 79 years old with renal cell carcinoma. The V call is TRBV25-1, the J call TRBJ1-5; D may be TRBD1 (5 bases). CDR3 sequence (DNA): TGTGCCAGCAGCCGAGAGGGGAATAAGCCCCAGCATTTT. As protein: CASSREGNKPQHF.